Shown below are 14 T cell receptor beta chains from a single sample sequenced in a study of CD8 T cells in Susac syndrome. After extraction with the RNeasy kit, about 0.45 to 1 ug of the RNA was reverse transcribed using random hexamers. TCRdb used MiXCR to reprocess the immunoSEQ multiplex PCR reads, holding one entry per CDR3 protein. The table shows approximately 150,000 distinct CDR3 sequences, with 85% to 95% occurring only once. Material for sequencing was CD4+ T cells from PBMCs. These receptors were obtained from a human donor in good health.

The chain is built from TRBV10-3 and TRBJ1-2; TRBD1 might be the D (5 bases). The germline gives CDR1 ENHRY, CDR2 SYGVKD. Trimming took off 4 bases at V and 7 bases at J, with 13 bases between the two ends. CDR3 length equals 13 residues. For the CDR3, the DNA is TGTGCCATCAGTGGACCGGGACGTGGTGGCTACACCTTC. This encodes CAISGPGRGGYTF.

J is TRBJ2-7 and V is TRBV5-4; no reliable D call. V shed 4 bases and J shed 0 bases, with 8 bases lying between them. This CDR3 contains 13 residues. Germline loops: CDR1 SGHNT, CDR2 YYREEE (reference sequence). Written as DNA, the CDR3 is TGTGCCAGCAGCCCGTCCCCCTCCTACGAGCAGTACTTC. This codes for CASSPSPSYEQYF.

This chain connects TRBV5-1 to TRBJ1-6; 11 bases match TRBD1. Trimming at V came to 3 bases and at J to 9 bases, leaving 2 bases not matched to a gene. The length of the CDR3 is 14 residues. Germline V gives CDR1 SGHRS, CDR2 YFSETQ. This CDR3 reads CASSSDRGLSPLHF. In DNA form, the CDR3 reads TGCGCCAGCAGCTCGGACAGGGGGCTTTCACCCCTCCACTTT.

This chain links TRBV5-6 with TRBJ1-5, with D tentatively TRBD1 (5 bases). Trimming took off 3 bases at V and 2 bases at J, with 12 bases between the two ends. This CDR3 has 15 amino acids. CDR1 and CDR2 (germline): SGHDT, YYEEEE. CDR3 sequence reads: CASSSQGTGNQPQHF. The CDR3 DNA reads as TGTGCCAGCAGCTCGCAGGGAACGGGCAATCAGCCCCAGCATTTT.

The rearrangement joins TRBV29-1 to TRBJ2-7; perhaps TRBD1 as D (6 bases). The CDR3 has 14 residues. CDR1 SQVTM and CDR2 ANQGSEA come from the germline V gene. Trimming left V 4 bases short and J 5 bases short, with 18 bases between. The CDR3 sequence is CSVVRYREIHEQYF. CDR3 coding DNA: TGCAGCGTTGTAAGGTACAGGGAAATCCACGAGCAGTACTTC.

The J gene is TRBJ2-3, the V gene TRBV4-2, with 9 bases fitting TRBD2. The CDR3 totals 16 residues. Germline CDR1 is LGHNA and CDR2 is YNFKEQ. Trimming cost V 2 bases and J 4 bases; bases outside gene matches: 7. The CDR3 nucleotides read TGTGCCAGCAGCCAACTCCCGGGACTAGCCGCAGATACGCAGTATTTT. Protein sequence: CASSQLPGLAADTQYF.

The chain couples TRBV7-2 to TRBJ2-3; D not certain. The V end lost 0 bases, the J end lost 3 bases, and 4 bases lay between the germline ends. CDR3 length: 13 amino acids. The V gene's germline CDR1 is SGHTA and CDR2 FQGNSA. CDR3 coding DNA: TGTGCCAGCAGCTTAGCGTATACAGATACGCAGTATTTT. It encodes CASSLAYTDTQYF.

The chain recombines TRBV7-2 with TRBJ2-7; 8 positions match TRBD1. CDR1 SGHTA and CDR2 FQGNSA come from the germline V gene. The trim removed 5 bases at V and 6 bases at J, leaving 9 bases unmatched. This CDR3 has 14 residues. CDR3 protein: CASSQTGAGGEQYF. The CDR3 DNA follows: TGTGCCAGCAGCCAGACAGGGGCTGGGGGCGAGCAGTACTTC. Full variable domain (outside the CDR3, taken from reference TRBV7-2 and TRBJ2-7): GAGVSQSPSNKVTEKGKDVELRCDPISGHTALYWYRQSLGQGLEFLIYFQGNSAPDKSGLPSDRFSAERTGGSVSTLTIQRTQQEDSAVYLCASSQTGAGGEQYFGPGTRLTVT.

This sequence joins TRBV7-8 and TRBJ2-5, with a weak D call TRBD2 (5 bases). The CDR3 sequence is 13 residues long. The germline V and J ends were trimmed by 3 bases and 7 bases, with 12 bases remaining between them. Germline CDR1 SGHVS, CDR2 FQNEAQ. The CDR3 coding sequence is TGTGCCAGCAGCTTTGCTCTAGCAGGGACCCAGTACTTC. Its protein product is CASSFALAGTQYF.

The DNA of the CDR3 is TGTGCCAGCAGTTCAGACAGGGGGTATTCACCCCTCCACTTT. It codes for CASSSDRGYSPLHF. The chain links TRBV12-3 or TRBV12-4 to TRBJ1-6, with TRBD1 identical over 9 bases. With 4 bases clipped from V and 8 bases from J, the junction kept 3 bases outside the gene matches. The CDR3 spans 14 residues.

The rearrangement joins TRBV5-6 to TRBJ1-1, with 9 bases lining up with TRBD1. With V trimmed by 1 base and J by 6 bases, 10 bases remained unmatched. The CDR3 is made up of 16 amino acids. Germline CDR1 and CDR2: SGHDT and YYEEEE. CDR3 in amino acids: CASSLNGMGTGSEAFF. CDR3 nucleotides: TGTGCCAGCAGCTTGAACGGTATGGGGACAGGGTCTGAAGCTTTCTTT. The full variable domain, in which reference TRBV5-6 and TRBJ1-1 provide the parts outside the CDR3, is DAGVTQSPTHLIKTRGQQVTLRCSPKSGHDTVSWYQQALGQGPQFIFQYYEEEERQRGNFPDRFSGHQFPNYSSELNVNALLLGDSALYLCASSLNGMGTGSEAFFGQGTRLTVV.

This chain uses TRBV19 with TRBJ2-5; D remains unclear. Germline CDR1 and CDR2: LNHDA and SQIVND (reference sequence). The CDR3 totals 13 residues. V lost 5 bases and J 4 bases, leaving 11 bases between the germline ends. The CDR3 sequence is CASSPGAAETQYF. The DNA for the CDR3 is TGTGCCAGTAGTCCTGGCGCGGCAGAGACCCAGTACTTC.

The V gene is TRBV2, the J gene TRBJ2-3; the D is unclear. The CDR3 is 15 amino acids. Germline values: CDR1 SNHLY, CDR2 FYNNEI. Trimming took 7 bases from V and 0 from J, leaving 14 bases between them. The CDR3 region is CASNPRTYSTDTQYF. The CDR3, as DNA: TGTGCCAGCAACCCAAGGACGTACAGCACAGATACGCAGTATTTT.

The chain uses TRBV29-1 and TRBJ1-2; no firm D call. The CDR3 sequence is 15 residues long. Trimming removed 0 bases at V and 4 bases at J, with 15 bases between. Germline assignment: CDR1 SQVTM and CDR2 ANQGSEA. The CDR3 DNA reads as TGCAGCGTTGAAGAACCAAAGGGATCGGCCTATGGCTACACCTTC. Its translation is CSVEEPKGSAYGYTF.